Each of the 8 T cell receptor beta chains below was sequenced from the same sample in a study of blood T cell repertoires in COVID-19. The repertoire was sequenced with immunoSEQ multiplex PCR; TCRdb's copy has only in-frame clones and lacks some. The sample lists fewer than 350,000 clones; roughly 86% were seen once. The specimen sequenced was peripheral blood. These receptors came from a woman aged 30 to 39 who had recovered from COVID-19.

The chain is built from TRBV28 and TRBJ2-5, with D possibly matching TRBD2 (5 bases). This CDR3 is built from 15 residues. From germline, CDR1 is MDHEN and CDR2 SYDVKM. Trimming removed 4 bases from V and 5 bases from J, with 17 bases in between. In nucleotides, the CDR3 is TGTGCCAGCAGTTCGCGGAGTCGGGGAAGGGAGACCCAGTACTTC. This gives the protein CASSSRSRGRETQYF.

The chain combines TRBV30 with TRBJ1-6; no definite D call. Germline CDR1 and CDR2: GTSNPN and SVGIG (reference sequence). The germline V and J ends were trimmed by 8 bases and 7 bases, with 21 bases remaining between them. This CDR3 is built from 15 residues. CDR3 sequence: CAGSTLGRLNSPLHF. Here the CDR3 DNA reads TGTGCCGGATCCACTCTAGGTCGACTAAATTCACCCCTCCACTTT.

The chain employs TRBV28 and TRBJ1-2; D may be TRBD1 (5 bases). CDR1 and CDR2 (germline): MDHEN, SYDVKM. V was shortened by 3 bases and J by 1 base, with 15 bases between the two germline ends. The CDR3 totals 16 residues. CDR3 region: CASSLGGGGVNYGYTF. The DNA of the CDR3 is TGTGCCAGCAGTTTGGGTGGGGGAGGGGTTAACTATGGCTACACCTTC.

J is TRBJ1-1 and V is TRBV6-1; maybe TRBD1 (5 bases). The CDR3 loop spans 13 amino acids. The germline V gene encodes CDR1 MNHNS and CDR2 SASEGT. Between the trimmed V and J ends, which lost 2 bases and 10 bases, there was a span of 14 bases. The CDR3 DNA is TGTGCCAGCAGTGAAATGAACAGGAAGGGAGCTTTCTTT. Translated: CASSEMNRKGAFF.

The chain links TRBV5-1 to TRBJ2-3; 10 nucleotides agree with TRBD2. V was clipped by 7 bases and J by 2 bases; unmatched bases: 10. There are 16 residues in the CDR3. Germline CDR1 and CDR2: SGHRS and YFSETQ. CDR3 loop: CASRSLAGGHTDTQYF. In nucleotides, the CDR3 is TGCGCCAGCCGCTCGTTAGCGGGGGGTCACACAGATACGCAGTATTTT. Full variable domain (rest looked up from reference TRBV5-1 and TRBJ2-3): KAGVTQTPRYLIKTRGQQVTLSCSPISGHRSVSWYQQTPGQGLQFLFEYFSETQRNKGNFPGRFSGRQFSNSRSEMNVSTLELGDSALYLCASRSLAGGHTDTQYFGPGTRLTVL.

This chain joins TRBV19 and TRBJ2-3; unclear D gene. V gave up 3 bases and J gave up 0 bases, with 10 bases separating them. Germline V gives CDR1 LNHDA, CDR2 SQIVND (reference sequence). This CDR3 spans 15 amino acids. The CDR3 spells CASSMYSTSTDTQYF. The CDR3 DNA reads TGTGCCAGTAGTATGTACAGTACTAGCACAGATACGCAGTATTTT.

The chain is built from TRBV4-3 and TRBJ2-7; D not resolved. CDR1 is LGHNA, CDR2 YSLEER, per germline. V was clipped by 0 bases and J by 0 bases, with 9 bases between them. The CDR3 is 15 amino acids. CDR3 nucleotides: TGCGCCAGCAGCCAAGACGGGTCCGCCTCCTACGAGCAGTACTTC. Translation gives CASSQDGSASYEQYF.

This chain links TRBV3-1 (or the pseudogene TRBV3-2) with TRBJ2-7, with TRBD1 matching 9 bases. The CDR3 totals 16 residues. Germline-derived CDR1 and CDR2 are LGHDT and YNNKEL (reference sequence). J was trimmed by 3 bases and V by 3 bases; bases with no gene match: 9. The CDR3 loop is CASSHSPGTGYYEQYF. The CDR3 region has the DNA TGTGCCAGCAGCCACTCGCCCGGGACAGGGTACTACGAGCAGTACTTC.